This record concerns one T cell receptor beta chain sequence. Its antigen has not been determined. Base-call qualities are not available, and no considerably larger clone is one nucleotide away. The cohort consisted of 666 healthy bone marrow donors. At the time of sampling, every cohort member was nominally healthy, though immune exposures that went unrecorded were likely present. The donor was CMV seropositive and was included in the group of some 290 seropositive cohort members. A peripheral blood sample was collected from each donor, and TCR beta sequencing was performed on peripheral blood mononuclear cells. Genomic DNA extraction from the blood cell samples was performed with the Qiagen DNeasy Blood Extraction Kit. The CDR3 spans 15 residues, from the cysteine through the phenylalanine. The retained sequence is limited to the CDR3, 45 bases, with the frame set at the first base. CDR1 and CDR2 are read off the germline V gene (reference sequence) as LNHNV and YYDKDF. Unmatched junction bases come to 11, with V trimmed by 9 bases and J by 3 bases.

Library preparation employed the immunoSEQ multiplex PCR assay. For the multiplex PCR, a mixture combining 60 forward primers for TCR Vbeta segments and 13 reverse primers for TCR Jbeta segments was used. A multiplex PCR assay on genomic DNA amplified the CDR3 region of rearranged TCR beta genes. The Illumina HiSeq System was used to sequence the amplified TCR beta libraries as 87-base-pair reads. The authors processed their data as follows. A later analysis counted around 72 million unique TCR beta chains across the 700 or so repertoires, and around 12 million of these chains were shared by at least two donors. To remove PCR and sequencing errors, raw reads were error-corrected and collapsed into unique sequences using a nearest-neighbor algorithm that merged closely related sequences. Alignment of CDR3 sequences to IMGT reference sequences was used to assign V, D and J gene segments. For a sequence to be retained, a match of at least six nucleotides to both a V gene segment and a J gene segment was required. A rearrangement counted as productive if the CDR3 had no stop codons and remained in frame with V and J, and every other rearrangement counted as non-productive. Following IMGT convention, CDR3 was defined as the stretch from the second conserved V-encoded cysteine up to the conserved J-encoded phenylalanine. The earlier analysis of 587 of the donors excluded sequences that lacked an unambiguous match to a single V gene segment. An earlier analysis of some 500 of the donors classified V segments as functional when productive rearrangements were above 56.7% and as segregating when the standard deviation between donors was above 5%. To diagnose cytomegalovirus status from the catalog of TCR beta chain sequences, a statistical classification framework was built. In a later analysis, V and J genes were assigned by comparing TCR nucleotide sequences against IMGT/GENE-DB human TR gene sequences. A later analysis assigned CDR3 sequences and most-parsimonious VDJ recombination scenarios with the TCRdist pipeline. In a later analysis, each TCR beta chain was defined by its CDR3 amino acid sequence together with its V-gene family, and reads lacking a unique V-gene family were excluded. A later analysis removed 592 highly shared, low-generation-probability nucleotide sequences to deal with suspected cross-contamination and a sequencing artifact. A later analysis calculated a clonal expansion index for each public chain from normalized within-repertoire ranks of inferred template counts. Generation probabilities in a later analysis came from a VDJ recombination model fitted to out-of-frame rearrangements, and those results were checked against IGoR. Hypergeometric tests were used in a later analysis to score TCR-TCR, TCR-HLA and TCR-CMV co-occurrence, with a repertoire-size bias correction applied to the TCR pairs. False discovery rates were estimated in a later analysis by permuting HLA or CMV assignments 20 times. In a later analysis, co-occurring TCRs were grouped using DBSCAN, and TCRdist sequence similarity was added for clustering within HLA-allele-positive subsets. For co-occurrence clustering, repertoires with fewer than 30,000 or more than 120,000 public chains were excluded, along with a handful of repertoires with anomalous nucleotide sharing. In TCRdb, the immuneACCESS table is reduced to in-frame sequences with V and J assigned. These tables do not hold every clone; where another copy was compared, an unresolved V gene accounts for under half, and the others remain unexplained. V and J calls and clone size are copied from that table; D and trimming were computed from the DNA. The sample includes 180,000 or so clones, with roughly 79% observed a single time. The ten largest clones add up to 4.9% of the sample.

The sample comes from a study of cytomegalovirus exposure and HLA in healthy donors (dated by TCRdb to about 2017). In terms of the full investigation: According to an earlier analysis of several hundred of the donors, 150 million to 200 million T cells yielded over 90 million unique TCR beta sequences and about 300 Gb of sequence data. A later analysis re-analyzed previously published TCR beta repertoires from about 600 donors and added high-resolution HLA genotyping to study TCR occurrence patterns. Roughly 300 gigabases of sequencing data and approximately 92 million unique TCR sequences made up an early release that covered approximately 700 HLA-typed donors. An earlier analysis of 587 of the donors applied high-throughput TCR beta sequencing to assess whether each TCR beta V gene segment acted as functional or pseudogenic. A later genetic analysis took genome-wide SNP genotypes for about three fifths of the roughly 670 donors and used that subset as a discovery cohort. To predict cytomegalovirus infection status, the study brought together high-throughput TCR immunosequencing, statistical association of individual TCRs with disease status, and machine learning. Four or five DR-DQ haplotypes were handled as single units for association and clustering because linkage in the cohort was strong. Across some 400 genotyped donors of the cohort, an average of approximately 220,000 unique TCR beta nucleotide sequences per donor were sequenced, and roughly a sixth of those sequences were non-productive. In the later analysis, no new phenotypic data were used to find candidate immune exposures; instead, reliance was placed on TCR beta sequences and their occurrence across donors. Alongside the repertoire data, information on donor age, sex, ethnicity and CMV serostatus was compiled. Typing coverage differed by locus: A, B, C, DRB1 and DQB1 were typed in about 629-640 donors, DQA1 in 500 to 550, DPA1 in 600 to 610, and DPB1 in just under 480. The T cell repertoires of around 730 subjects were profiled by immunosequencing and related to cytomegalovirus serostatus. The genetic ancestry cluster associated with self-reported Caucasian donors included around four fifths of the roughly 380 genotyped donors. HLA typing covered class I and class II loci at four-digit resolution. The study aimed to test whether cataloging public T cell receptors could reveal signatures of past pathogen exposure. Every repertoire in the discovery cohort had been generated on one and the same sequencing platform. In addition to the first cohort of 666 subjects, a separate validation cohort of 120 different subjects was used. Study-wide conclusions, independent of this receptor: According to the authors, the approach could potentially be generalized to other disease states and immunological phenotypes. In a later analysis, 15,000 to 20,000 TCR beta sequences were associated with specific HLA alleles at a false discovery rate of 0.05. According to a later analysis, parvovirus B19, influenza, CMV and Epstein-Barr virus appeared linked to several top co-occurrence clusters. Assigning TCR associations to individual alleles was difficult when HLA alleles, especially DR and DQ, strongly co-occurred. Some IMGT-functional V segments, including TRBV6-2 and TRBV6-3, could not be told apart with the 87-base-pair reads, so those segments were excluded. In vitro tests confirmed that a few of the cytomegalovirus-associated TCR beta chains recognize cytomegalovirus antigens. In a later genetic analysis, fewer N-insertions in productive TCRs were reported among donors in an Asian-associated ancestry cluster than the 666-donor mean. Compared with equally common non-associated chains, HLA-associated TCR beta chains in a later analysis were more clonally expanded and had lower generation probabilities. Most TCR sequences were seen in very few donors, while some public TCRs were found in many individuals. A later analysis found that most CMV-associated TCR beta chains appeared HLA-restricted, with HLA associations seemingly driven largely by CMV exposure. Linkage disequilibrium might explain the correlated functional status among segregating V segments, but an unknown experimental factor could not be ruled out. A cluster of highly shared sequence variants was judged likely to be a technical artifact of the sequencing pipeline. Presence/absence analyses assumed roughly uniform sequencing depth across donors, an assumption that may not hold. A later genetic analysis associated a missense DCLRE1C variant with V-gene and J-gene trimming of TCR beta chains, and an independent cohort replicated the association. In an earlier analysis of some 500 of the donors, most TCR beta V segments appeared in productive rearrangements about 90% or about 30% of the time, broadly matching IMGT annotations. Approximately 16 rarely observed V segments, including chromosome 9 orphons, were excluded from the earlier analysis of approximately 500 of the donors because counts were too low. In a later analysis, the rate of TCR association differed among HLA loci, with DRB1 alleles having the most associated TCRs and HLA-C alleles having the fewest. Immune exposure information for the cohort was limited to CMV serostatus. HLA typing was unavailable for some donors at each locus, so association tests used only the typed subset. A further reported finding was that TCR beta sequences accurately predicted the HLA-A and HLA-B alleles for most subjects in the first cohort. The cohort was sequenced for TCR beta chains only, and without alpha or paired-chain data the features that could be detected were limited. Cytomegalovirus status was reported to be diagnosed by the classifier with high specificity and sensitivity in both the original and validation cohorts. The study gave a list of about 160 TCR beta chains associated with cytomegalovirus.

The sequence was collected from a young woman in good health and CMV-seropositive. The chain is assembled from TRBV15 and TRBJ1-1, with TRBD1 matching 9 junction bases. Sequencing was performed on PBMCs. The DNA sequence follows: TGTGCCACGAATCTCCCGGGACAGGGCTACACTGAAGCTTTCTTT. The resulting protein is CATNLPGQGYTEAFF.